This T cell receptor (beta chain) was identified during a study of T cell repertoires in cytomegalovirus infection. Overall study context: CMV epitopes in the study were HLA-C-restricted (recently identified) and HLA-B-restricted (well studied). Public signatures in TCR beta pointed to CMV infection and matching HLA type. General study points: CMV-specific TCR beta clonotypes restricted by HLA-C were the ones dominating the ex vivo response.

MiXCR, run by TCRdb on the reads, gives a single entry per CDR3 protein. The sample includes more than 95,000 distinct CDR3 sequences, 25% to 35% of them seen just once. A note on this clonotype: Its specificity is unknown. The junction shows a germline mismatch at one end, possibly a read error.

There are 12 residues in the CDR3. Germline CDR1 is SGHVS and CDR2 is FNYEAQ. The clonotype originates from a human donor in good health (CMV status not recorded). Some clones in this sample may be carry-over from other donors' samples. The chain recombines TRBV7-6 with TRBJ1-2; D not resolved. The sample in question was CD8+ T cells from cultured PBMCs, obtained from culture after CMV antigen stimulation. In nucleotides, the CDR3 is TGTGCCAGCAGCTTAGATGGTTATGGCTACCCCTTC. This gives the protein CASSLDGYGYPF.